Included here is one T cell receptor (beta chain) sequence, with context. Its matching antigen is unknown. This sample is drawn from a study of T-cell reconstitution after alpha-beta-depleted transplantation in children. Whole-study findings and limits: The origin of high day-60 TCRbeta diversity in some patients lay in surviving recipient T cells and thymic progenitors. One year after transplant, T-cell counts and diversity came mostly from newly produced T cells. The origin of alpha-beta T cells about two months after transplant was reportedly several hundred expanded graft clones.

Germline V gives CDR1 DFQATT, CDR2 SNEGSKA (reference sequence). The J segment lost 3 bases and the V segment lost 4 bases, leaving 13 bases of the junction unmatched. This CDR3 is built from 16 residues. Unique molecular identifiers tagged the TCRbeta library. TCRdb passed the PCR reads through MiXCR, listing each CDR3 protein once. The sample consists of 700,000 to 950,000 distinct CDR3 sequences, under 20% of them appearing once. The material was PBMCs, mostly from graft donor cells, obtained 360 days after TCRalphabeta/CD19-depleted stem cell transplant. The sequence was collected from a male patient younger than 18 who had a stem cell transplant for acute lymphoblastic leukemia, so the T cells may come from the graft donor. The chain carries TRBV20-1 and TRBJ2-7, with 9 positions matching TRBD2. For the CDR3, the DNA is TGCAGTGCTAAAGGGGTTAGCGGGAGCCCATACTACGAGCAGTACTTC. Translating it yields CSAKGVSGSPYYEQYF.